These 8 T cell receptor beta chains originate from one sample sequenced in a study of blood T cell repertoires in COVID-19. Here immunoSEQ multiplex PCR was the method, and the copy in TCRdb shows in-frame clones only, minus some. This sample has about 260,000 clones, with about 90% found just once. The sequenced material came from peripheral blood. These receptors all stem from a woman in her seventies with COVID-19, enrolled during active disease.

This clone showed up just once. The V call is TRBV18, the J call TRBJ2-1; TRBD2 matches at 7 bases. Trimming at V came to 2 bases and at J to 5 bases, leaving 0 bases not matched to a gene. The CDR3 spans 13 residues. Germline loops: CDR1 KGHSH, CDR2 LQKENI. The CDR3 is CASSPGLDNEQFF. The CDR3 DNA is TGTGCCAGCTCACCAGGACTAGACAATGAGCAGTTCTTC.

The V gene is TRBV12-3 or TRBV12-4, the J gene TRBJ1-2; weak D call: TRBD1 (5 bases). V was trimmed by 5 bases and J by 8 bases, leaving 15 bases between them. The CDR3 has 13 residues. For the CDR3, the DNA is TGTGCCAGCAGTGAGAAAGGGGTGTCGGGCTACACCTTC. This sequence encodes CASSEKGVSGYTF.

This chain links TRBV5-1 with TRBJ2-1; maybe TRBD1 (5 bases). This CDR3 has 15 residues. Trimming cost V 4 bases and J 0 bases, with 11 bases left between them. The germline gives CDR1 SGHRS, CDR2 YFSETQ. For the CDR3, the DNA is TGCGCCAGCAGCCCCGACAGTAGCTCCTACAATGAGCAGTTCTTC. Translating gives CASSPDSSSYNEQFF.

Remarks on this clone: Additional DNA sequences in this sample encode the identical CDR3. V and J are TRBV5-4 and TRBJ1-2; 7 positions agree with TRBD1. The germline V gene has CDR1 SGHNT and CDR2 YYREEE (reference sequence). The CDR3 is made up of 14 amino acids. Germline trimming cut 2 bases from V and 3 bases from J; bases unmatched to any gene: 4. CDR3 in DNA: TGTGCCAGCAGCTTAAGGGGGCTTGACTATGGCTACACCTTC. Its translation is CASSLRGLDYGYTF.

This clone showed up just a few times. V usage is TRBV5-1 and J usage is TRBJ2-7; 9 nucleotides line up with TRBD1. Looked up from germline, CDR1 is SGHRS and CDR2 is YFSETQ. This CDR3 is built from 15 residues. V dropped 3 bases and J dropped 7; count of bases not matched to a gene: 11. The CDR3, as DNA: TGCGCCAGCAGCTCAAGGACAGGGGAGGTTCGGGAGCAGTACTTC. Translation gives CASSSRTGEVREQYF.

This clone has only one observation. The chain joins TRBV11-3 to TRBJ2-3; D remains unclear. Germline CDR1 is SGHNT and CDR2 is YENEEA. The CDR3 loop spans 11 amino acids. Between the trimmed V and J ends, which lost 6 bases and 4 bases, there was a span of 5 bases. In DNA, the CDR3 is TGTGCCAGCAGGGCGGCAGATACGCAGTATTTT. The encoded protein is CASRAADTQYF.

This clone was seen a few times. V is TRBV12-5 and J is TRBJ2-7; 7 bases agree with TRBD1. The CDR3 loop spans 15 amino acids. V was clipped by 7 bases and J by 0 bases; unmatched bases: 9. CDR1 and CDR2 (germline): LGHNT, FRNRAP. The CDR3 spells CASAQGQPGSYEQYF. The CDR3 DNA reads TGTGCTAGTGCCCAGGGACAGCCTGGCTCCTACGAGCAGTACTTC.

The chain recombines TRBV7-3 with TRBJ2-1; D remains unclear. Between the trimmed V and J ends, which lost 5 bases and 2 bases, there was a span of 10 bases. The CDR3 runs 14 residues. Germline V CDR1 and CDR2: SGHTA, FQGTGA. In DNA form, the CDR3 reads TGTGCCAGCAGCCCTCAGTACCCCTACAATGAGCAGTTCTTC. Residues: CASSPQYPYNEQFF.